Each of the 19 T cell receptor beta chains below was sequenced from the same sample in a study of blood T cells in healthy people across ages. Primers used in a second PCR of about 7 to 12 cycles were a sample-barcoded 5' primer and a J-beta primer mix. TCRdb re-derived calls from the 5' RACE reads in MiXCR, one entry per CDR3 protein. The sample comprises 1.5 million to 2 million distinct CDR3 sequences, 49% of which are singletons, and over 2% rests with the top ten. The specimen sequenced was blood. These receptors were taken from a woman aged 40 to 50 in good health.

This clonotype came up a few times. The chain has TRBV7-2 and TRBJ2-3; perhaps TRBD2 as D (5 bases). The CDR3 runs to 16 residues. Looked up from germline, CDR1 is SGHTA and CDR2 is FQGNSA. With 1 base removed from V and 2 bases from J, the gap between germline ends came to 13 bases. CDR3 loop: CASSLEEARYTDTQYF. CDR3 nucleotide sequence: TGTGCCAGCAGCTTAGAGGAGGCTAGATACACAGATACGCAGTATTTT.

This chain joins TRBV29-1 and TRBJ2-5; D not resolved. In germline, CDR1 is SQVTM, CDR2 ANQGSEA. This CDR3 contains 12 residues. V lost 1 base and J lost 7, with 10 bases in between. The CDR3 spells CSVEGKVGTQYF. The CDR3 bases are TGCAGCGTTGAAGGCAAGGTGGGGACCCAGTACTTC.

The chain's CDR3 is CASSEFGSQETQYF. CDR3 DNA sequence: TGTGCCAGCAGTGAATTTGGCTCCCAAGAGACCCAGTACTTC. This rearrangement joins TRBV25-1 to TRBJ2-5; D is unresolved. In germline, CDR1 is MGHDK, CDR2 SYGVNS. The CDR3 has 14 amino acids. Trimming took off 1 base at V and 1 base at J, with 7 bases between the two ends.

The chain employs TRBV14 and TRBJ1-2, with 7 positions matching TRBD1. This CDR3 has 15 amino acids. V shed 1 base and J 7 bases; nucleotides not matched to a gene: 9. Germline values: CDR1 SGHDN, CDR2 FVKESK. CDR3 bases: TGTGCCAGCAGCCAAGGCCGAGGGGGCAAGGGTGGCTACACCTTC. Amino acid sequence: CASSQGRGGKGGYTF.

The chain uses TRBV3-1 and TRBJ1-1, with D unclear. From germline, CDR1 is LGHDT and CDR2 YNNKEL (reference sequence). The V end was cut by 1 base, the J end by 1 base, with 10 bases between. The length of the CDR3 is 15 residues. This CDR3 reads CASSQVMGKNTEAFF. The CDR3 coding sequence is TGTGCCAGCAGCCAAGTCATGGGCAAGAACACTGAAGCTTTCTTT.

The J gene is TRBJ2-3, the V gene TRBV25-1, with 7 positions matching TRBD1. J was trimmed by 3 bases and V by 5 bases; bases with no gene match: 8. Germline V gives CDR1 MGHDK, CDR2 SYGVNS. This CDR3 has 15 amino acids. DNA for the CDR3: TGTGCCAGCAGTCCGGACAGGACACCTACAGATACGCAGTATTTT. This sequence encodes CASSPDRTPTDTQYF.

J is TRBJ2-1 and V is TRBV7-2; 10 bases match TRBD1. V shed 5 bases and J 4 bases; nucleotides not matched to a gene: 17. This CDR3 contains 19 residues. Germline V gene lookup returns CDR1 SGHTA and CDR2 FQGNSA. The CDR3 region is CASSHWTGGLLAGYNEQFF. CDR3 coding DNA: TGTGCCAGCAGCCATTGGACAGGGGGATTGTTGGCAGGGTACAATGAGCAGTTCTTC.

J is TRBJ1-1 and V is TRBV5-5; 8 bases map to TRBD1. The V gene end was trimmed by 4 bases and the J gene end by 0 bases; junction bases not matched to a gene: 5. The CDR3 runs to 15 residues. From germline, CDR1 is SGHKS and CDR2 YYEKEE (reference sequence). In DNA, the CDR3 is TGTGCCAGCAGCCGAAGGACAGGGTTGAACACTGAAGCTTTCTTT. Protein product: CASSRRTGLNTEAFF. The variable domain in full, with the rest retrieved from reference TRBV5-5 and TRBJ1-1, is DAGVTQSPTHLIKTRGQQVTLRCSPISGHKSVSWYQQVLGQGPQFIFQYYEKEERGRGNFPDRFSARQFPNYSSELNVNALLLGDSALYLCASSRRTGLNTEAFFGQGTRLTVV.

The chain couples TRBV20-1 to TRBJ1-2, with 9 bases lining up with TRBD1. CDR1 and CDR2 from the germline V gene are DFQATT and SNEGSKA (reference sequence). The junction had 9 bases not matched to a gene; V was cut back by 0 bases and J by 1 base. CDR3 size: 17 residues. CDR3 loop: CSARERDRDFFNYGYTF. The CDR3, as DNA: TGCAGTGCTAGAGAACGGGACAGGGACTTCTTTAACTATGGCTACACCTTC.

This clonotype was detected ten times or more. The V call is TRBV11-1, the J call TRBJ2-1; D may correspond to TRBD1 or TRBD2 (5 bases each). Trimming cost V 5 bases and J 10 bases, with 12 bases left between them. Germline loops: CDR1 SGHAT, CDR2 FQDESV (reference sequence). The CDR3 has 12 amino acids. Written as DNA, the CDR3 is TGTGCCAGCAGCCTAGATAGGGACGAGCAGTTCTTC. This translates into CASSLDRDEQFF.

This rearrangement joins TRBV6-1 to TRBJ1-4, with D uncertain. The CDR3 runs to 13 residues. The V gene's germline CDR1 is MNHNS and CDR2 SASEGT. V dropped 1 base and J dropped 4 bases, with 4 bases sitting between them. This CDR3 is CASSEVFNEKLFF. The CDR3 DNA reads TGTGCCAGCAGTGAAGTCTTTAATGAAAAACTGTTTTTT.

In this sample, this clonotype turned up a few times. The chain uses TRBV6-2 or TRBV6-3 and TRBJ2-5; 7 bases agree with TRBD2. The CDR3 contains 14 residues. The germline V gene has CDR1 MNHEY and CDR2 SVGEGT. Trimming took 7 bases from V and 3 from J; bases not matched to a gene: 8. The CDR3 sequence: CASIPGGTKETQYF. As DNA, the CDR3 is TGTGCCAGCATTCCCGGGGGGACCAAAGAGACCCAGTACTTC.

The genes are TRBV15 and TRBJ2-7, with a tentative D call TRBD1 (6 bases). The V end lost 4 bases, the J end lost 1 base, and 11 bases lay between the germline ends. The CDR3 runs to 14 residues. From germline, CDR1 is LNHNV and CDR2 YYDKDF (reference sequence). The CDR3 nucleotides read TGTGCCACCAGCATTGATCAGGGGTCCTACGAGCAGTACTTC. Translated, it gives CATSIDQGSYEQYF.

V is TRBV7-2 and J is TRBJ2-5; D remains ambiguous. Between the trimmed V and J ends, which lost 5 bases and 5 bases, there was a span of 12 bases. The germline CDR1 and CDR2 sequences are SGHTA and FQGNSA. This CDR3 region has 13 residues. In DNA, the CDR3 is TGTGCCAGCAGCGTACGTCTTGGGGAGACCCAGTACTTC. This codes for CASSVRLGETQYF.

V and J are TRBV12-3 or TRBV12-4 and TRBJ2-3; perhaps TRBD2 as D (5 bases). The CDR3 spans 17 residues. V was trimmed by 6 bases and J by 3 bases, leaving 22 bases between them. In DNA, the CDR3 is TGTGCCAGCAGCCCCGACGAACGGGAAAAGGGAACAGATACGCAGTATTTT. This gives the protein CASSPDEREKGTDTQYF.

V usage is TRBV5-1 and J usage is TRBJ2-1; TRBD1 matches at 8 bases. This CDR3 region has 16 residues. V trimming: 4 bases; J trimming: 0 bases; junction bases outside the gene matches: 6. Germline lookup yields CDR1 SGHRS and CDR2 YFSETQ. CDR3 region: CASSNRQGNSYNEQFF. CDR3 DNA: TGCGCCAGCAGCAATCGACAGGGGAACTCCTACAATGAGCAGTTCTTC.

The J gene is TRBJ2-1, the V gene TRBV20-1; 7 bases map to TRBD1. CDR1 and CDR2 (germline): DFQATT, SNEGSKA (reference sequence). The CDR3 spans 15 residues. V lost 5 bases to trimming and J lost 1 base; unmatched junction nucleotides: 8. CDR3 sequence reads: CSAAKGARSYNEQFF. In nucleotides, the CDR3 is TGCAGTGCTGCTAAGGGGGCTAGATCCTACAATGAGCAGTTCTTC.

This clonotype was found a few times. The rearrangement joins TRBV7-2 to TRBJ2-1; TRBD1 is a possible D gene (5 bases). Trimming took 6 bases from V and 3 from J, leaving 12 bases between them. CDR1 is SGHTA and CDR2 is FQGNSA in the germline V gene. This CDR3 is built from 14 residues. The CDR3 DNA sequence: TGTGCCAGCAGTCGTTCTGACAGCTACAATGAGCAGTTCTTC. As protein: CASSRSDSYNEQFF.

This clonotype was seen a handful of times. This chain joins TRBV7-6 and TRBJ1-2; 7 bases line up with TRBD1. Germline lookup yields CDR1 SGHVS and CDR2 FNYEAQ. This CDR3 has 13 residues. The trim removed 5 bases at V and 8 bases at J, leaving 8 bases unmatched. The CDR3 protein is CASSVGEGGGYTF. CDR3 nucleotide sequence: TGTGCCAGCAGCGTAGGGGAAGGGGGCGGCTACACCTTC.